The sequence of this T cell receptor beta chain was determined in a study of T-cell reconstitution after alpha-beta-depleted transplantation in children. General study points: Several hundred graft clones that had expanded were reportedly the source of alpha-beta T cells about two months after transplant. One year after transplant, T-cell counts and diversity came mostly from newly produced T cells.

Germline V lookup: CDR1 SGHTA, CDR2 FQGNSA. Trimming left V 3 bases short and J 12 bases short, with 17 bases between. The CDR3 contains 13 residues. It was with unique molecular identifiers that the TCRbeta library was prepared. TCRdb processed the PCR reads anew with MiXCR; each CDR3 protein has one entry. The sample consists of approximately 1,000,000 distinct CDR3 sequences, about 29% of them appearing once. Only a few counts were recorded for this clonotype. Its antigen is as yet unknown. The chain carries TRBV7-2 and TRBJ1-1, with a possible D match to TRBD1 (6 bases). Material: PBMCs, mostly from graft donor cells, obtained 360 days after TCRalphabeta/CD19-depleted stem cell transplant. This receptor was obtained from a boy under two years old who had a stem cell transplant for SCID, so the T cells may come from the graft donor. The CDR3 reads CASSFPRGAPTFF. CDR3 sequence (DNA): TGTGCCAGCAGCTTTCCCCGGGGGGCGCCGACTTTCTTT.